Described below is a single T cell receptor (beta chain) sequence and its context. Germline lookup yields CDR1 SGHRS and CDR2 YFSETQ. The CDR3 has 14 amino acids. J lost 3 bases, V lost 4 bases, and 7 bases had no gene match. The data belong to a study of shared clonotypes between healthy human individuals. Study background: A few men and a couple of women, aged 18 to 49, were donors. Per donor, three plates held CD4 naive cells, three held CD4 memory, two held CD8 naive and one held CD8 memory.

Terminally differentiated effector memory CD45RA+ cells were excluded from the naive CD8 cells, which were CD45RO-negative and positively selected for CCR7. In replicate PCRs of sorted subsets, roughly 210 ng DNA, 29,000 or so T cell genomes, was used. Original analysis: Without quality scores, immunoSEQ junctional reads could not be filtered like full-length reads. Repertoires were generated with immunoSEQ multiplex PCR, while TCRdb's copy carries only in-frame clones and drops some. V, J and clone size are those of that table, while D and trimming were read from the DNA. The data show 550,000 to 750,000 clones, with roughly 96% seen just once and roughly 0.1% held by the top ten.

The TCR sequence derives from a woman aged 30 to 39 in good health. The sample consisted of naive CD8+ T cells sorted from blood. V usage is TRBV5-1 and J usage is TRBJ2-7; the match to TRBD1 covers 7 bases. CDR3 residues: CASSINTGDYEQYF. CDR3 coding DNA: TGCGCCAGCAGCATTAACACAGGGGACTACGAGCAGTACTTC.